This TCR beta chain was captured by sequencing in a study of Ad26.COV2.S vaccination and SARS-CoV-2 variants. Documented treatment: about 20 received Ad26.COV2.S at low or high dose, single or two shots; roughly five received placebo; per-sample allocation not given. Day 63 after the first vaccine or placebo injection was the time point for sampling. The CDR3 runs 15 residues. Germline CDR1 and CDR2: MNHNY and SVGAGI (reference sequence). Trimming removed 0 bases at V and 1 base at J, with 9 bases between. TCRdb's table, derived via immunoSEQ multiplex PCR, lists solely in-frame clones and lacks some. Among 300,000 to 400,000 clones listed, 80% to 90% were seen once.

The chain couples TRBV6-6 to TRBJ1-1; D remains unclear. The TCR was taken from a person aged 18 to 65 who received the Ad26.COV2.S COVID-19 vaccine or a placebo. Material: peripheral blood, obtained in a trial of Ad26.COV2.S vaccine versus placebo. The CDR3 bases are TGTGCCAGCAGTTACTCGCGACACCCGAACACTGAAGCTTTCTTT. Protein sequence: CASSYSRHPNTEAFF.